Each of the 11 T cell receptor beta chains below was sequenced from the same sample in a study of blood T cell repertoires in COVID-19. TCRdb's copy holds only in-frame clones and misses some; the assay was immunoSEQ multiplex PCR. The sample lists roughly 380,000 clones; about nine tenths were seen once. Sequenced input: peripheral blood. The receptors were sampled from a middle-aged woman with COVID-19, enrolled during active disease.

V gene TRBV3-1 (or the pseudogene TRBV3-2) combines with J gene TRBJ2-2; no clear D. The germline V gene has CDR1 LGHDT and CDR2 YNNKEL (reference sequence). Trimming pared 7 bases from V and 0 bases from J, leaving 3 bases between. The CDR3 contains 12 residues. CDR3 protein: CASTANTGELFF. The DNA of the CDR3 is TGTGCCAGCACCGCGAACACCGGGGAGCTGTTTTTT.

This chain joins TRBV5-1 and TRBJ2-5; D is possibly TRBD1 (5 bases). In germline, CDR1 is SGHRS, CDR2 YFSETQ. The CDR3 extends over 13 amino acids. V lost 2 bases to trimming and J lost 2 bases, with 7 bases between them. The CDR3 region has the DNA TGCGCCAGCAGCTTACCAGGGCAAGAGACCCAGTACTTC. This sequence encodes CASSLPGQETQYF.

This clone was counted a few times. V gene TRBV29-1 combines with J gene TRBJ1-5, with TRBD1 matching 7 bases. The CDR3 length is 14 residues. Germline loops: CDR1 SQVTM, CDR2 ANQGSEA. Germline trimming cut 5 bases from V and 4 bases from J; bases unmatched to any gene: 8. CDR3 in DNA: TGCAGCGTTCATACGCCAGGGGGGAATCAGCCCCAGCATTTT. Translating gives CSVHTPGGNQPQHF.

The chain uses TRBV5-1 and TRBJ1-4, with D possibly matching TRBD1 (5 bases). The germline V gene has CDR1 SGHRS and CDR2 YFSETQ. With 2 bases removed from V and 8 bases from J, the gap between germline ends came to 16 bases. The CDR3 sequence is 15 residues long. The CDR3 reads CASSLIGRVEEKLFF. The CDR3 coding sequence is TGCGCCAGCAGCTTAATCGGCAGGGTGGAGGAAAAACTGTTTTTT.

The rearrangement links TRBV5-1 to TRBJ1-2, with 10 bases aligning to TRBD1. In germline, CDR1 is SGHRS, CDR2 YFSETQ. CDR3 length equals 15 residues. The J segment lost 4 bases and the V segment lost 0 bases, leaving 3 bases of the junction unmatched. CDR3: CASSLDGQGVYGYTF. The CDR3, as DNA: TGCGCCAGCAGCTTGGACGGACAGGGGGTCTATGGCTACACCTTC. Full variable domain (outside the CDR3, taken from reference TRBV5-1 and TRBJ1-2): KAGVTQTPRYLIKTRGQQVTLSCSPISGHRSVSWYQQTPGQGLQFLFEYFSETQRNKGNFPGRFSGRQFSNSRSEMNVSTLELGDSALYLCASSLDGQGVYGYTFGSGTRLTVV.

The chain recombines TRBV27 with TRBJ2-1, with TRBD1 matching 7 bases. The V gene's germline CDR1 is MNHEY and CDR2 SMNVEV (reference sequence). Unmatched junction bases numbered 9, after V lost 6 bases and J lost 4 bases. The CDR3 sequence is 15 residues long. The chain's CDR3 is CASSFGTVTYNEQFF. The CDR3 nucleotides read TGTGCCAGCAGCTTCGGGACAGTGACTTACAATGAGCAGTTCTTC.

Regarding this clone: Other DNA variants within this sample encode the same CDR3. Written as DNA, the CDR3 is TGTGCCAGCACCGGGGGAGGGTATGGCTACACCTTC. This gives the protein CASTGGGYGYTF. V is TRBV2 and J is TRBJ1-2, with D tentatively TRBD1 (5 bases). V lost 7 bases and J 5 bases, leaving 11 bases between the germline ends. CDR3 size: 12 residues. The V gene's germline CDR1 is SNHLY and CDR2 FYNNEI.

This clone has a handful of counts. The DNA of the CDR3 is TGTGCCAGCAGTTTATCGGACAGCTGGCTGACCCAGTACTTC. This encodes CASSLSDSWLTQYF. The chain has TRBV27 and TRBJ2-5, with a weak D call TRBD1 (6 bases). Between the trimmed V and J ends, which lost 0 bases and 7 bases, there was a span of 12 bases. The length of the CDR3 is 14 residues. CDR1 is MNHEY, CDR2 SMNVEV, per germline (reference sequence).

J is TRBJ1-3 and V is TRBV28, with D possibly TRBD1 on 5 matching bases. Per the germline V gene, CDR1 is MDHEN and CDR2 is SYDVKM. Trimming stripped 2 bases from V and 2 bases from J, with 7 bases between. This CDR3 is built from 14 residues. Written as DNA, the CDR3 is TGTGCCAGCAGTTTACAGGGCGCTGGAAACACCATATATTTT. This sequence encodes CASSLQGAGNTIYF.

The rearrangement uses TRBV4-2 and TRBJ2-1, with TRBD2 as a possible D gene (6 bases). Germline CDR1 LGHNA, CDR2 YNFKEQ. The CDR3 runs to 16 residues. With 4 bases removed from V and 1 base from J, the gap between germline ends came to 14 bases. The CDR3 spells CASSPSRAGSYNEQFF. In DNA form, the CDR3 reads TGTGCCAGCAGCCCCTCCCGGGCGGGGTCCTACAATGAGCAGTTCTTC.

The chain couples TRBV6-1 to TRBJ1-4; maybe TRBD1 (6 bases). This CDR3 is built from 16 residues. Germline V CDR1 and CDR2: MNHNS, SASEGT. Trimming took off 4 bases at V and 8 bases at J, with 20 bases between the two ends. The CDR3 coding sequence is TGTGCCAGCAGTGCTAGGGGGGGGCAGGTAAGGGAAAAACTGTTTTTT. As protein: CASSARGGQVREKLFF.